The 26 T cell receptor beta chains given below trace back to one sample, sequenced in a study of blood T cells in healthy people across ages (dated by TCRdb to between 2014 and 2017). Preparation of the library involved 5' RACE. Sequencing was performed on an Illumina HiSeq 2500. A second PCR of roughly 6 to 11 cycles was run with a J-beta primer mix and a sample-barcoded 5' primer. TCRdb passed the public sequencing reads through fastp at Q25 and MiXCR, retaining productive beta sequences. Each entry merges the rows of one CDR3 protein and shows their most common DNA and genes. A total of about 380,000 distinct CDR3 sequences appear in this sample, approximately 51% of them only once. Of the sample, approximately 51% falls within the top ten clones. The sequenced sample consisted of blood. The origin of the receptors is a man between 60 and 75 years old in good health.

The chain employs TRBV2 and TRBJ2-5; TRBD1 matches 9 bases. V lost 6 bases and J lost 5; bases outside the gene matches: 10. Germline V gives CDR1 SNHLY, CDR2 FYNNEI. The CDR3 is 15 amino acids. Here the CDR3 reads CASRAGTGSMETQYF. In nucleotides, the CDR3 is TGTGCCAGCAGGGCCGGGACAGGGTCGATGGAGACCCAGTACTTC. Full variable domain (rest looked up from reference TRBV2 and TRBJ2-5): EPEVTQTPSHQVTQMGQEVILRCVPISNHLYFYWYRQILGQKVEFLVSFYNNEISEKSEIFDDQFSVERPDGSNFTLKIRSTKLEDSAMYFCASRAGTGSMETQYFGPGTRLLVL.

With regard to this clonotype: A read error is likely, as this CDR3 ends without the conserved phenylalanine or tryptophan. The chain is built from TRBV20-1 and TRBJ2-2; 12 nucleotides align to TRBD2. In germline, CDR1 is DFQATT, CDR2 SNEGSKA (reference sequence). V was pared by 3 bases and J by 2 bases, with 4 bases of the junction left unmatched. The CDR3 is 16 residues long. This chain's CDR3 is CSARSGLAGNTGELFS. Written as DNA, the CDR3 is TGCAGTGCTAGGTCCGGACTAGCGGGAAACACCGGGGAGCTGTTTTCT.

The genes are TRBV20-1 and TRBJ1-5; D unresolved. CDR1 is DFQATT and CDR2 is SNEGSKA in the germline V gene (reference sequence). Trimming removed 4 bases at V and 5 bases at J, with 6 bases between. The CDR3 consists of 11 residues. DNA of the CDR3: TGCAGTGCTACTCGGGATCAGCCCCAGCATTTT. Its translation is CSATRDQPQHF.

The chain combines TRBV25-1 with TRBJ1-2; maybe TRBD1 (6 bases). Between the trimmed V and J ends, which lost 2 bases and 0 bases, there was a span of 10 bases. Germline CDR1 reads MGHDK; CDR2 reads SYGVNS. CDR3 size: 15 residues. The DNA for the CDR3 is TGTGCCAGCAGTGAAGAGGGGACACCTAACTATGGCTACACCTTC. Its translation: CASSEEGTPNYGYTF.

This clonotype was counted once. V and J are TRBV20-1 and TRBJ2-3; 7 nucleotides agree with TRBD2. CDR1 is DFQATT and CDR2 is SNEGSKA in the germline V gene (reference sequence). J gave up 3 bases and V 6 bases, and 3 bases lay outside the gene matches. The CDR3 is 12 residues long. For the CDR3, the DNA is TGCAGTGCAACGCGGGGGACAGATACGCAGTATTTT. Translating gives CSATRGTDTQYF.

The chain couples TRBV5-6 to TRBJ2-3; either TRBD1 or TRBD2 may supply D (5 bases each). V lost 4 bases and J 2 bases, leaving 14 bases between the germline ends. Germline V gives CDR1 SGHDT, CDR2 YYEEEE. The CDR3 spans 15 residues. CDR3 bases: TGTGCCAGCAGCCCTTCCACGGGGACCACAGATACGCAGTATTTT. Its protein is CASSPSTGTTDTQYF.

V gene TRBV21-1 combines with J gene TRBJ2-7; the table gives TRBD2 as D, unverified against the DNA. TRBV21-1 is a pseudogene. The CDR3 length is 12 residues. CDR3 nucleotide sequence: TGTGCCAGCAGACTAGCCTCCGATGAGCAGTACTTC. As protein: CASRLASDEQYF.

This clonotype has more than one count but fewer than ten. The chain carries TRBV7-9 and TRBJ2-7; the match to TRBD2 covers 11 bases. This CDR3 has 17 amino acids. V dropped 0 bases and J dropped 0; count of bases not matched to a gene: 4. Per the germline V gene, CDR1 is SEHNR and CDR2 is FQNEAQ (reference sequence). The CDR3 coding sequence is TGTGCCAGCAGCTTAGCGGGGGGACTAGCGGCCTCCTACGAGCAGTACTTC. This translates into CASSLAGGLAASYEQYF. The full variable domain, its missing parts supplied by reference TRBV7-9 and TRBJ2-7, is DTGVSQNPRHKITKRGQNVTFRCDPISEHNRLYWYRQTLGQGPEFLTYFQNEAQLEKSRLLSDRFSAERPKGSFSTLEIQRTEQGDSAMYLCASSLAGGLAASYEQYFGPGTRLTVT.

This clonotype was observed a handful of times. V is TRBV12-3 or TRBV12-4 and J is TRBJ2-2; TRBD1 might be the D (5 bases). This CDR3 is built from 15 residues. Trimming shortened V by 1 base and J by 7 bases, and 13 bases separated the two germline ends. CDR3 DNA sequence: TGTGCCAGCAGTTTAGGGCAGGGTCAACGCGGGGAGCTGTTTTTT. Protein product: CASSLGQGQRGELFF.

This clonotype has more than one count but fewer than ten. The chain joins TRBV20-1 to TRBJ2-3, with D perhaps matching TRBD2 (6 bases). The CDR3 extends over 14 amino acids. V was cut by 3 bases and J by 0 bases, with 10 bases left in between. CDR1 is DFQATT, CDR2 SNEGSKA, per germline (reference sequence). The CDR3: CSASGSRSTDTQYF. The CDR3 bases are TGCAGTGCTAGCGGGAGCCGGAGCACAGATACGCAGTATTTT.

This chain links TRBV5-1 with TRBJ1-1, with a possible D match to TRBD1 (5 bases). Germline CDR1 SGHRS, CDR2 YFSETQ. Trimming took 7 bases from V and 1 from J, leaving 11 bases between them. The CDR3 contains 13 residues. DNA of the CDR3: TGCGCCAGCGGGGGAGCCCCGAACACTGAAGCTTTCTTT. This codes for CASGGAPNTEAFF.

V gene TRBV2 combines with J gene TRBJ2-4; TRBD1 might be the D (6 bases). The CDR3 has 15 amino acids. Between the trimmed V and J ends, which lost 8 bases and 0 bases, there was a span of 14 bases. Germline-derived CDR1 and CDR2 are SNHLY and FYNNEI. As DNA, the CDR3 is TGTGCCAGCGCGGCCCAGGGGCTAGCCAAAAACATTCAGTACTTC. Translated, it gives CASAAQGLAKNIQYF.

V is TRBV7-9 and J is TRBJ1-3; D remains ambiguous. The V end lost 3 bases, the J end lost 0 bases, and 12 bases lay between the germline ends. The CDR3 is 16 amino acids. Germline V gene data show CDR1 as SEHNR and CDR2 as FQNEAQ (reference sequence). CDR3 sequence (DNA): TGTGCCAGCAGCTTGACCAGGACGAGCTCTGGAAACACCATATATTTT. It translates to CASSLTRTSSGNTIYF.

This rearrangement joins TRBV20-1 to TRBJ2-5; TRBD2 matches at 7 bases. CDR3 size: 14 residues. Germline loops: CDR1 DFQATT, CDR2 SNEGSKA (reference sequence). Germline trimming cut 0 bases from V and 4 bases from J; bases unmatched to any gene: 5. The CDR3 sequence is CSARDGREGETQYF. Written as DNA, the CDR3 is TGCAGTGCTAGAGATGGCAGGGAGGGAGAGACCCAGTACTTC.

A remark on this clonotype: The junction departs from germline at one end; a sequencing error may be responsible. This chain's CDR3 is CASSLARGSYNGQFF. CDR3 nucleotide sequence: TGTGCCAGCAGCTTAGCCAGGGGATCCTACAATGGGCAGTTCTTC. The chain joins TRBV7-2 to TRBJ2-1; possibly TRBD1 for D (6 bases). Germline V gives CDR1 SGHTA, CDR2 FQGNSA. The CDR3 is made up of 15 amino acids.

The gene calls are TRBV20-1 and TRBJ2-1; 10 nucleotides agree with TRBD2. The length of the CDR3 is 15 residues. Germline V gene sequence: CDR1 DFQATT, CDR2 SNEGSKA (reference sequence). Trimming took 3 bases from V and 13 from J; bases not matched to a gene: 15. The CDR3 nucleotides read TGCAGTGCTAGTGGCTCTAGCGGGAGTTGGGAGACCCAGTTCTTC. Translated, it gives CSASGSSGSWETQFF.

The rearrangement uses TRBV20-1 and TRBJ2-5; D is undetermined. The CDR3 is made up of 12 amino acids. Trimming removed 1 base from V and 1 base from J, with 4 bases in between. Germline V gene sequence: CDR1 DFQATT, CDR2 SNEGSKA (reference sequence). The CDR3 spells CSARVVQETQYF. In nucleotides, the CDR3 is TGCAGTGCTAGAGTGGTCCAAGAGACCCAGTACTTC.

The chain joins TRBV5-1 to TRBJ2-7; D possibly uses TRBD1 or TRBD2 (5 bases each). With 0 bases removed from V and 2 bases from J, the gap between germline ends came to 12 bases. CDR3 size: 15 residues. Germline CDR1 reads SGHRS; CDR2 reads YFSETQ. CDR3 DNA: TGCGCCAGCAGCTTGGCTGGGGGTAACACCTACGAGCAGTACTTC. This codes for CASSLAGGNTYEQYF.

This clonotype appeared a few times. V is TRBV12-3 or TRBV12-4 and J is TRBJ2-5; TRBD2 matches at 8 bases. The J call may be faulty, since TRBJ2-7 better matches the DNA end. CDR3 length: 15 amino acids. The CDR3 sequence: CASRPGLARGTEQYF. The CDR3, as DNA: TGTGCCAGCAGACCAGGACTAGCTAGAGGAACCGAGCAGTACTTC.

V gene TRBV29-1 combines with J gene TRBJ2-5; 8 nucleotides align to TRBD2. The CDR3 has 16 amino acids. CDR1 and CDR2 (germline): SQVTM, ANQGSEA. V trimming: 6 bases; J trimming: 4 bases; junction bases outside the gene matches: 16. The CDR3 spells CSVTSHPTSVRETQYF. The CDR3 coding sequence is TGCAGCGTCACATCCCACCCGACTAGCGTCCGAGAGACCCAGTACTTC.

The V call is TRBV19, the J call TRBJ2-3; a weak D match, TRBD2 (5 bases). The CDR3 length is 15 residues. The germline V and J ends were trimmed by 7 bases and 0 bases, with 14 bases remaining between them. Germline CDR1 is LNHDA and CDR2 is SQIVND (reference sequence). CDR3 DNA: TGTGCCAGTAAACCCGGGATAGCTAGCACAGATACGCAGTATTTT. Translating it yields CASKPGIASTDTQYF. The variable domain in full, with the rest retrieved from reference TRBV19 and TRBJ2-3, is DGGITQSPKYLFRKEGQNVTLSCEQNLNHDAMYWYRQDPGQGLRLIYYSQIVNDFQKGDIAEGYSVSREKKESFPLTVTSAQKNPTAFYLCASKPGIASTDTQYFGPGTRLTVL.

The chain has TRBV12-3 or TRBV12-4 and TRBJ2-7; 8 bases line up with TRBD2. The V segment lost 3 bases and the J segment 3 bases; nucleotides outside the gene matches: 10. This CDR3 contains 16 residues. CDR3 coding DNA: TGTGCCAGCAGTTTCAGGGGAGCGGGGGCCATCTACGAGCAGTACTTC. Its translation: CASSFRGAGAIYEQYF.

The chain combines TRBV5-6 with TRBJ2-5; D possibly corresponds to TRBD2 (6 bases). Between the trimmed V and J ends, which lost 4 bases and 4 bases, there was a span of 17 bases. Germline V gene lookup returns CDR1 SGHDT and CDR2 YYEEEE. The CDR3 consists of 15 residues. The CDR3 loop is CASSLRVLGGETQYF. The CDR3 DNA sequence: TGTGCCAGCAGCCTCCGGGTCTTGGGGGGAGAGACCCAGTACTTC.

This clonotype was seen only once. The chain links TRBV6-2 or TRBV6-3 to TRBJ2-5; tentative D call: TRBD1 (6 bases). Gene TRBJ2-7 matches the end of the DNA better, so the J call may be wrong. This CDR3 is built from 14 residues. Germline CDR1 reads MNHEY; CDR2 reads SVGEGT. The CDR3 nucleotides are TGTGCCAGCAGTGACCCGGACAGAATCTACGAGCAGTACTTC. It is translated as CASSDPDRIYEQYF.

CDR3 region: CATTGGAGDTQYF. CDR3 DNA: TGTGCCACTACTGGAGGGGCGGGGGATACGCAGTATTTT. The genes are TRBV12-3 or TRBV12-4 and TRBJ2-3; D perhaps matches TRBD2 (6 bases). Trimming stripped 10 bases from V and 6 bases from J, with 17 bases between. This CDR3 spans 13 amino acids.

With respect to this clonotype: Compared with germline, one end of the junction differs, possibly owing to a read error. The chain recombines TRBV20-1 with TRBJ2-6; D might be TRBD1 (6 bases). This CDR3 region has 16 residues. Per the germline V gene, CDR1 is DFQATT and CDR2 is SNEGSKA (reference sequence). The CDR3 nucleotides read TGCAGTGCTAGTACAACAGGGTTACCTGGGGCCAGCGTCCTGACTTTC. This gives the protein CSASTTGLPGASVLTF.